The rows below give T cell receptor beta chains drawn from one sample of a study of T-cell memory formation after mild COVID-19. TCRdb reprocessed the 5' RACE reads with MiXCR, giving one entry per CDR3 protein. The sample shows around 510,000 distinct CDR3 sequences, less than 25% of them seen only once. The sequencing sample was made of PBMCs or a T cell subset sorted from them (not recorded which). The origin of the receptors is an adult woman who had mild COVID-19 (a few samples of this study predate the infection). Cell type and time point are not known. CDR3s leave out the opening cysteine and the closing phenylalanine or tryptophan.

TRBJ2-1 | TRBV5-5 | 12 | ASSFGPQNNEQF
TRBJ1-3 | TRBV20-1 | 12 | SARPRGSGNTIY
TRBJ2-5 | TRBV20-1 | 12 | SAREFSRRETQY
TRBJ2-7 | TRBV5-1 | 11 | ASSVGTLDEQY
TRBJ2-1 | TRBV7-8 | 17 | ASSLNLASGTGSYNEQF
TRBJ2-7 | TRBV4-3 | 12 | ASSQGGRIYEQY
TRBJ2-1 | TRBV29-1 | 11 | SVALAGSVEQF
TRBJ2-1 | TRBV6-1 | 15 | ASSDPTRAASYNEQF
TRBJ2-7 | TRBV20-1 | 15 | SARDLEETGISYEQY
TRBJ1-1 | TRBV27 | 11 | ASSFQGSAEAF
TRBJ1-2 | TRBV2 | 11 | ASRGEGRYGYT
TRBJ1-6 | TRBV10-3 | 14 | AISARGEAYNSPLH
TRBJ2-1 | TRBV6-5 | 13 | ASTTALAGSNEQF
TRBJ1-1 | TRBV24-1 | 10 | ASGQSSNEAF
TRBJ2-7 | TRBV5-6 | 12 | ASSLGQSIYEQY
TRBJ2-7 | TRBV29-1 | 11 | SVAPSNSYEQY
TRBJ1-1 | TRBV25-1 | 11 | ASSPGGPMEAF
TRBJ2-5 | TRBV4-2 | 11 | ASRDWGEETQY
TRBJ2-1 | TRBV9 | 13 | ASSVEGDLYNEQF
TRBJ2-3 | TRBV7-9 | 14 | ASNSQMGLATDTQY
TRBJ2-5 | TRBV7-2 | 12 | ASSFRGIQETQY
TRBJ2-5 | TRBV2 | 11 | ASRGNLGETQY
TRBJ2-5 | TRBV7-2 | 19 | ASSLSPRYVTSGRAGETQY
TRBJ2-1 | TRBV15 | 13 | ATKTGLLTYNEQF
TRBJ2-7 | TRBV20-1 | 11 | SARWGGTYEQY
TRBJ2-3 | TRBV16 | 13 | ASSIIAGATDTQY
TRBJ1-1 | TRBV5-1 | 15 | ASSLAGQGAANTEAF
TRBJ2-4 | TRBV20-1 | 12 | SASYGTMKNIQY
TRBJ1-2 | TRBV9 | 11 | ASSVGSGYGYT
TRBJ2-7 | TRBV4-3 | 13 | ASSRHRDRESEQY
TRBJ1-1 | TRBV7-2 | 11 | ASSLGLYPGAF
TRBJ2-3 | TRBV20-1 | 15 | SARGLTGQGRTDTQY
TRBJ2-7 | TRBV7-9 | 10 | ASSSQGQEQY
TRBJ2-1 | TRBV7-9 | 12 | ASSLGREKVKQF
TRBJ2-7 | TRBV3-1 | 13 | ASSQGLASYYEQY
TRBJ1-2 | TRBV7-8 | 13 | ASSYDRVESGGYT
TRBJ2-3 | TRBV12-3/TRBV12-4 | 14 | ASSLAGGPGTDTQY